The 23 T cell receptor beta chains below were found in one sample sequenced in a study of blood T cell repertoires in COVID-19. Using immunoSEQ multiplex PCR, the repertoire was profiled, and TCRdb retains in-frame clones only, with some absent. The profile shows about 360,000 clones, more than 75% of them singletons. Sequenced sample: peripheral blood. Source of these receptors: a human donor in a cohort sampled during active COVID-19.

The CDR3 nucleotides are TGTGCCAGTAGTATGTACTCTGGGGCCAACGTCCTGACTTTC. Its protein is CASSMYSGANVLTF. The chain couples TRBV19 to TRBJ2-6; D is unresolved. The CDR3 totals 14 residues. Deletions cut 3 bases from V and 0 bases from J, with 3 bases between. The germline gives CDR1 LNHDA, CDR2 SQIVND (reference sequence).

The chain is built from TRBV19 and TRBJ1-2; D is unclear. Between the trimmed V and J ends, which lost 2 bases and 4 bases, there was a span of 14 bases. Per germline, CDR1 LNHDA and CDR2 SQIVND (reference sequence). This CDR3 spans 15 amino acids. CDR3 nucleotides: TGTGCCAGTAGTATAAAGGGAGATGTAGGCTATGGCTACACCTTC. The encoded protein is CASSIKGDVGYGYTF.

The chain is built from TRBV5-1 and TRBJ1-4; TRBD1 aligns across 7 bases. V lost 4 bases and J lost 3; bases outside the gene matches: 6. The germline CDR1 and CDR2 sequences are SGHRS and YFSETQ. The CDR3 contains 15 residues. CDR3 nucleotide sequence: TGCGCCAGCAGCGGAGGGGGCTTGGCTAATGAAAAACTGTTTTTT. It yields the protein CASSGGGLANEKLFF.

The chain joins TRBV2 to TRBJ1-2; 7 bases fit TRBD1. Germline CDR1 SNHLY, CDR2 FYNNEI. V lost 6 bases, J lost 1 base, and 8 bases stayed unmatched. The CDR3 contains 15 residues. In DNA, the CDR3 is TGTGCCAGCAGGGCTGACAGGGAAGATAACTATGGCTACACCTTC. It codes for CASRADREDNYGYTF.

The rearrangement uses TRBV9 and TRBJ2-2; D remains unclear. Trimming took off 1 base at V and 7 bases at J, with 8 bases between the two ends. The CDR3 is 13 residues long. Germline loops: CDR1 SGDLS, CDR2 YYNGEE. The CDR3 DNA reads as TGTGCCAGCAGCGTACCTCCTAGCGGGGAGCTGTTTTTT. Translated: CASSVPPSGELFF.

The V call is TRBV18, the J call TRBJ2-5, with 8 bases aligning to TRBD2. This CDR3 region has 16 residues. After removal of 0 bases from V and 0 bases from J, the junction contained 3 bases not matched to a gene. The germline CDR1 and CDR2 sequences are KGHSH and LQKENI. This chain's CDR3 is CASSPPPGGYQETQYF. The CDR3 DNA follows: TGTGCCAGCTCACCACCCCCGGGAGGGTACCAAGAGACCCAGTACTTC.

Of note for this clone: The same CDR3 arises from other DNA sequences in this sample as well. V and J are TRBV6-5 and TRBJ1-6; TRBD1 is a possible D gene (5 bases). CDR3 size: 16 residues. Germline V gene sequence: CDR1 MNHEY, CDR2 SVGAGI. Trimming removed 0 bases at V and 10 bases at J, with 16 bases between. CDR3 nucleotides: TGTGCCAGCAGTTACTCTGGCCAGGGAGGTCCATCACCCCTCCACTTT. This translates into CASSYSGQGGPSPLHF.

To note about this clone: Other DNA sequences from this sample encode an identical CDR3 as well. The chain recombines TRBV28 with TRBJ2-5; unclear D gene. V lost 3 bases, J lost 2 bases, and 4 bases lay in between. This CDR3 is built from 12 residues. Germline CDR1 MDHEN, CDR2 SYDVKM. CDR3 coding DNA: TGTGCCAGCAGTTTGAGTCAAGAGACCCAGTACTTC. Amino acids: CASSLSQETQYF. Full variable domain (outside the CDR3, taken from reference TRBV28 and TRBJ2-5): DVKVTQSSRYLVKRTGEKVFLECVQDMDHENMFWYRQDPGLGLRLIYFSYDVKMKEKGDIPEGYSVSREKKERFSLILESASTNQTSMYLCASSLSQETQYFGPGTRLLVL.

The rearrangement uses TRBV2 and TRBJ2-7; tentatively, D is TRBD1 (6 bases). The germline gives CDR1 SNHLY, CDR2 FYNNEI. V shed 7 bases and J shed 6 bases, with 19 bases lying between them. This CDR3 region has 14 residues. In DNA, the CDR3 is TGTGCCAGCACTCAACAGGGCCCGCCGCTCGAGCAGTACTTC. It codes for CASTQQGPPLEQYF.

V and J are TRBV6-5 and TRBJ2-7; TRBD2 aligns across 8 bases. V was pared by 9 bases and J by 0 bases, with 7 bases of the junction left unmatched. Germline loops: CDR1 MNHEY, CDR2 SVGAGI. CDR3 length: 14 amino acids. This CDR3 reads CASTPSGGSYEQYF. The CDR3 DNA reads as TGTGCCAGTACTCCAAGCGGGGGCTCCTACGAGCAGTACTTC.

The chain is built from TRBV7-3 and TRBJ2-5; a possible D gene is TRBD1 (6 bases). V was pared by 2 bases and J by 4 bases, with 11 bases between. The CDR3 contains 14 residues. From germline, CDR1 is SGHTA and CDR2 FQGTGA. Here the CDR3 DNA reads TGTGCCAGCAGCTTATCGGCAGGGGTAGAGACCCAGTACTTC. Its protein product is CASSLSAGVETQYF.

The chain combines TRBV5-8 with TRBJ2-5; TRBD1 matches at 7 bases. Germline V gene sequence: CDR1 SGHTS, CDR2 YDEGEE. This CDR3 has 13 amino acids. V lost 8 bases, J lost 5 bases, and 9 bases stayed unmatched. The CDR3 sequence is CARATGARETQYF. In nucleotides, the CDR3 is TGTGCCAGGGCCACAGGGGCTCGGGAGACCCAGTACTTC.

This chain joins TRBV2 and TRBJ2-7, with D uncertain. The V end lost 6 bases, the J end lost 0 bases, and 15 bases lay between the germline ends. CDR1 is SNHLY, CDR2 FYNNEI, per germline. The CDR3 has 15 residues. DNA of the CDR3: TGTGCCAGCAGCCCCGACAAAATACTCTCCTACGAGCAGTACTTC. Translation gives CASSPDKILSYEQYF.

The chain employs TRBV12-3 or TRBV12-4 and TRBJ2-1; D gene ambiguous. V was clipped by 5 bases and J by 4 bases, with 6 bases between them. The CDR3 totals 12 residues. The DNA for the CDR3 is TGTGCCAGCAGTCCTCTGTACAATGAGCAGTTCTTC. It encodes CASSPLYNEQFF.

In nucleotides, the CDR3 is TGTGCCAGCTCACCGACTAGCGGGCCAAAAGAGACCCAGTACTTC. This sequence encodes CASSPTSGPKETQYF. The chain recombines TRBV18 with TRBJ2-5, with TRBD2 identical over 10 bases. The V segment lost 3 bases and the J segment 3 bases; nucleotides outside the gene matches: 4. CDR1 KGHSH and CDR2 LQKENI come from the germline V gene. The CDR3 is 15 amino acids. Full variable domain (rest looked up from reference TRBV18 and TRBJ2-5): NAGVMQNPRHLVRRRGQEARLRCSPMKGHSHVYWYRQLPEEGLKFMVYLQKENIIDESGMPKERFSAEFPKEGPSILRIQQVVRGDSAAYFCASSPTSGPKETQYFGPGTRLLVL.

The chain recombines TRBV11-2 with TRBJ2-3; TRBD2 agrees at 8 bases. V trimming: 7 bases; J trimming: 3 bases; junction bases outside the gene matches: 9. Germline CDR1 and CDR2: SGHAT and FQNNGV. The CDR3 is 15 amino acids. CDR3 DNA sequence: TGTGCCAGCACCACGTGGGGACTAGAGACAGATACGCAGTATTTT. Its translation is CASTTWGLETDTQYF.

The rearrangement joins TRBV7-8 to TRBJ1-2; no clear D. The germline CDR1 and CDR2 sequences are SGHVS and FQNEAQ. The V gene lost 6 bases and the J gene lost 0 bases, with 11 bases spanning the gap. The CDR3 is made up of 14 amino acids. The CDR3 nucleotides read TGTGCCAGCAGTCAGCGGCGAACTAACTATGGCTACACCTTC. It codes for CASSQRRTNYGYTF.

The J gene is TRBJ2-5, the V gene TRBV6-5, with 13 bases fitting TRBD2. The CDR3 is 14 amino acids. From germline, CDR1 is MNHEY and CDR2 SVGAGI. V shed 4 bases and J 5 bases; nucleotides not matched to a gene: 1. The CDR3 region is CASSSTSGRETQYF. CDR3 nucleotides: TGTGCCAGCAGTTCGACTAGCGGGAGGGAGACCCAGTACTTC.

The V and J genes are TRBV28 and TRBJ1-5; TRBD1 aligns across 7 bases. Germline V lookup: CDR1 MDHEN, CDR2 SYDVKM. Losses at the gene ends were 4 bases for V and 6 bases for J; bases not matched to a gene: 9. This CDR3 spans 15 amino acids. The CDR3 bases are TGTGCCAGCAGTTATCCAACAGGGGATCGTCAGCCCCAGCATTTT. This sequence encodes CASSYPTGDRQPQHF.

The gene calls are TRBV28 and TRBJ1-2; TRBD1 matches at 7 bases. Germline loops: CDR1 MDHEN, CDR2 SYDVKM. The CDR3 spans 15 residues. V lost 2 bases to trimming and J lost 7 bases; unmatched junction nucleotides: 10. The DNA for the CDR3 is TGTGCCAGCAGTTTAGCCTCCGACAGGGCGGTTGGCTACACCTTC. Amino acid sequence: CASSLASDRAVGYTF.

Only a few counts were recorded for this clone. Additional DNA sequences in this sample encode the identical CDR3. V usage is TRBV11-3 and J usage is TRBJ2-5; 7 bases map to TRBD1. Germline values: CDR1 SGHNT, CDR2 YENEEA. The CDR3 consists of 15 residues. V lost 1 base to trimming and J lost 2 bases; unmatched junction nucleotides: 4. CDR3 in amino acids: CASSLGTGVQETQYF. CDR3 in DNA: TGTGCCAGCAGCTTAGGGACAGGAGTACAAGAGACCCAGTACTTC.

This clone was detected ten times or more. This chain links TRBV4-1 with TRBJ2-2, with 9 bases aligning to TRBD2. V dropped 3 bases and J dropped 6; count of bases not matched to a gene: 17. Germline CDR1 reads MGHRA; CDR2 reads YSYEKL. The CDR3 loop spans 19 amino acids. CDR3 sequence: CASSHPGLARGTDAGELFF. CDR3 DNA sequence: TGCGCCAGCAGCCATCCCGGACTAGCGCGAGGCACGGACGCCGGGGAGCTGTTTTTT.

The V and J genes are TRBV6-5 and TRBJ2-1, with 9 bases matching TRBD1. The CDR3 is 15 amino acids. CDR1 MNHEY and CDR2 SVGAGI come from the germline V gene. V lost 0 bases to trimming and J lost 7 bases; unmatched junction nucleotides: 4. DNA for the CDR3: TGTGCCAGCAGTTACTCGGGACAGGGAAGGAATGAGCAGTTCTTC. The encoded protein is CASSYSGQGRNEQFF.